These 24 T cell receptor beta chains originate from one sample sequenced in a study of cytomegalovirus exposure and HLA in healthy donors. PCR involved 60 Vbeta and 13 Jbeta primers. Some clones are missing from TCRdb's copy, which holds only in-frame ones; the method was immunoSEQ multiplex PCR. The data show some 150,000 clones, around 72% seen once. Material: PBMCs. These receptors originate from a man between 45 and 60 years old in good health and CMV-seropositive.

The V gene is TRBV29-1, the J gene TRBJ2-1; D gene unclear. V lost 4 bases and J lost 10, with 14 bases in between. The CDR3 loop spans 12 amino acids. Germline CDR1 and CDR2: SQVTM and ANQGSEA. The CDR3 protein is CSVGPDPGEQFF. The CDR3 coding sequence is TGCAGCGTTGGCCCCGACCCCGGGGAGCAGTTCTTC.

This clone was seen a handful of times. This chain links TRBV18 with TRBJ2-7; D unclear. CDR1 KGHSH and CDR2 LQKENI come from the germline V gene. This CDR3 has 13 residues. V lost 2 bases to trimming and J lost 6 bases, with 11 bases between them. CDR3 bases: TGTGCCAGCTCACCAAGTACGGAGATCGAGCAGTACTTC. Its protein is CASSPSTEIEQYF.

CDR3 nucleotides: TGTGCCAGCAGTCTTAGCGGGGGCTACACTGAAGCTTTCTTT. The encoded protein is CASSLSGGYTEAFF. The chain recombines TRBV2 with TRBJ1-1; perhaps TRBD1 as D (6 bases). The germline V gene encodes CDR1 SNHLY and CDR2 FYNNEI. V lost 5 bases and J lost 3, with 13 bases in between. CDR3 length equals 14 residues.

This clone was recorded a few times. This chain links TRBV29-1 with TRBJ1-2; a possible D gene is TRBD1 (6 bases). Trimming cost V 6 bases and J 4 bases, with 18 bases left between them. Germline values: CDR1 SQVTM, CDR2 ANQGSEA. This CDR3 is built from 14 residues. The CDR3 here is CSVDGPGQSYGYTF. CDR3 in DNA: TGCAGCGTCGACGGTCCGGGACAATCCTATGGCTACACCTTC.

V is TRBV18 and J is TRBJ1-2; D gene ambiguous. The V end was cut by 3 bases, the J end by 3 bases, with 14 bases between. This CDR3 region has 15 residues. CDR1 is KGHSH, CDR2 LQKENI, per germline. The CDR3 nucleotides read TGTGCCAGCTCACCCCGGAGAGGGCCGGACTATGGCTACACCTTC. Protein: CASSPRRGPDYGYTF.

This clone was detected once. The rearrangement joins TRBV19 to TRBJ2-1; D is possibly TRBD2 (5 bases). The CDR3 extends over 14 amino acids. V lost 5 bases and J 7 bases, leaving 15 bases between the germline ends. In germline, CDR1 is LNHDA, CDR2 SQIVND (reference sequence). CDR3 sequence (DNA): TGTGCCAGTAGTTTGGCCTACGGGGTGAATGAGCAGTTCTTC. Encoded protein: CASSLAYGVNEQFF. The full variable domain, its missing parts supplied by reference TRBV19 and TRBJ2-1, is DGGITQSPKYLFRKEGQNVTLSCEQNLNHDAMYWYRQDPGQGLRLIYYSQIVNDFQKGDIAEGYSVSREKKESFPLTVTSAQKNPTAFYLCASSLAYGVNEQFFGPGTRLTVL.

The genes are TRBV6-5 and TRBJ1-5; the D is unclear. Germline V gives CDR1 MNHEY, CDR2 SVGAGI. This CDR3 spans 11 amino acids. Trimming cost V 6 bases and J 8 bases, with 8 bases left between them. DNA for the CDR3: TGTGCCAGCAGCTTGAGGGAGCCCCAGCATTTT. Encoded protein: CASSLREPQHF.

This rearrangement joins TRBV2 to TRBJ2-7; TRBD2 aligns across 9 bases. The CDR3 length is 14 residues. CDR1 is SNHLY and CDR2 is FYNNEI in the germline V gene. The trim removed 3 bases at V and 6 bases at J, leaving 6 bases unmatched. CDR3 sequence (DNA): TGTGCCAGCAGTGATCCGGGACTAGCTTCCGAGCAGTACTTC. This codes for CASSDPGLASEQYF. Complete variable domain (other parts from reference TRBV2 and TRBJ2-7): EPEVTQTPSHQVTQMGQEVILRCVPISNHLYFYWYRQILGQKVEFLVSFYNNEISEKSEIFDDQFSVERPDGSNFTLKIRSTKLEDSAMYFCASSDPGLASEQYFGPGTRLTVT.

A few counts support this clone. Other DNA sequences in this specimen translate into the identical CDR3. The chain employs TRBV11-2 and TRBJ1-2, with TRBD1 as a possible D gene (6 bases). The CDR3 has 12 residues. Trimming took 4 bases from V and 6 from J, leaving 9 bases between them. CDR1 and CDR2 from the germline V gene are SGHAT and FQNNGV. The CDR3 sequence is CASSSQGNGYTF. The CDR3 region has the DNA TGTGCCAGCAGCTCACAGGGTAATGGCTACACCTTC.

The table lists this clone with a few counts. This chain uses TRBV11-3 with TRBJ2-7; 8 nucleotides match TRBD1. The CDR3 runs to 14 residues. The germline V gene has CDR1 SGHNT and CDR2 YENEEA. V trimming: 3 bases; J trimming: 4 bases; junction bases outside the gene matches: 5. The DNA for the CDR3 is TGTGCCAGCAGCTTCAGACAGGGGCCTTACGAGCAGTACTTC. Residues: CASSFRQGPYEQYF.

The V call is TRBV27, the J call TRBJ1-2, with 7 bases matching TRBD1. The CDR3 has 15 residues. J lost 5 bases, V lost 6 bases, and 12 bases had no gene match. Germline CDR1 MNHEY, CDR2 SMNVEV (reference sequence). The CDR3 DNA reads as TGTGCCAGCAGGAAGCAGGGGGTTAGTTTGTATGGCTACACCTTC. Protein product: CASRKQGVSLYGYTF.

The rearrangement joins TRBV29-1 to TRBJ1-1; 8 positions match TRBD1. Per germline, CDR1 SQVTM and CDR2 ANQGSEA. V lost 4 bases and J lost 5; bases outside the gene matches: 9. The CDR3 sequence is 14 residues long. CDR3 residues: CSVGSLQGVTEAFF. CDR3 sequence (DNA): TGCAGCGTTGGCTCCCTACAGGGGGTAACTGAAGCTTTCTTT.

V usage is TRBV4-3 and J usage is TRBJ1-2, with D possibly matching TRBD1 (6 bases). Germline CDR1 LGHNA, CDR2 YSLEER. The CDR3 runs to 16 residues. The V end lost 1 base, the J end lost 4 bases, and 16 bases lay between the germline ends. Here the CDR3 DNA reads TGCGCCAGCAGCCAAGGAACAGGGAGCGTTAGCTATGGCTACACCTTC. Amino acid sequence: CASSQGTGSVSYGYTF.

CDR3 sequence: CASSQLGRTGNSPLHF. DNA for the CDR3: TGTGCCAGCAGCCAGCTCGGGCGGACGGGGAATTCACCCCTCCACTTT. V and J are TRBV14 and TRBJ1-6; no definite D call. The CDR3 has 16 amino acids. V dropped 3 bases and J dropped 7 bases, with 16 bases sitting between them. Germline assignment: CDR1 SGHDN and CDR2 FVKESK.

Written as DNA, the CDR3 is TGCGCCAGCAGCTTGGAAGGGGGGGCCGATGAGCAGTTCTTC. Its protein is CASSLEGGADEQFF. This sequence joins TRBV5-1 and TRBJ2-1; a weak D match, TRBD2 (7 bases). V shed 0 bases and J shed 8 bases, with 12 bases lying between them. The CDR3 is made up of 14 amino acids. In germline, CDR1 is SGHRS, CDR2 YFSETQ.

A few counts support this clone. The CDR3 sequence is CASSFLAGGAYEQYF. As DNA, the CDR3 is TGTGCCAGCAGTTTCTTAGCGGGAGGCGCCTACGAGCAGTACTTC. The chain carries TRBV6-6 and TRBJ2-7; TRBD2 matches 10 bases. This CDR3 has 15 amino acids. CDR1 and CDR2 (germline): MNHNY, SVGAGI (reference sequence). J lost 2 bases, V lost 4 bases, and 5 bases had no gene match.

V usage is TRBV19 and J usage is TRBJ2-3, with D possibly matching TRBD2 (5 bases). The V and J ends lost 3 bases and 0 bases respectively, with 13 bases between them. This CDR3 is 16 amino acids long. Looked up from germline, CDR1 is LNHDA and CDR2 is SQIVND (reference sequence). The CDR3 bases are TGTGCCAGTAGTATGGGAGATAGAATTAGCACAGATACGCAGTATTTT. It encodes CASSMGDRISTDTQYF.

The chain carries TRBV18 and TRBJ2-2; 11 bases fit TRBD1. Germline CDR1 reads KGHSH; CDR2 reads LQKENI. This CDR3 is 16 amino acids long. V dropped 5 bases and J dropped 0; count of bases not matched to a gene: 2. The CDR3 nucleotides read TGTGCCAGCTCATCGGGACAGGGGGCGAACACCGGGGAGCTGTTTTTT. It translates to CASSSGQGANTGELFF.

Concerning this clone: One end of the junction varies from germline; a read error may be responsible. The chain combines TRBV7-9 with TRBJ2-2; a weak D match, TRBD1 (6 bases). The CDR3 has 17 residues. CDR1 is SEHNR, CDR2 FQNEAQ, per germline (reference sequence). The CDR3 DNA reads TGTTCCAGCAGCTTAGTACTAGGGGGAGTGAACACCGGGGAGCTGTTTTTT. Amino acid sequence: CSSSLVLGGVNTGELFF.

V and J are TRBV5-1 and TRBJ2-3; 10 bases agree with TRBD2. V lost 3 bases to trimming and J lost 4 bases; unmatched junction nucleotides: 5. The CDR3 contains 15 residues. CDR1 SGHRS and CDR2 YFSETQ come from the germline V gene. CDR3 sequence (DNA): TGCGCCAGCAGCTATAGCGGGGGGTCCCCAGATACGCAGTATTTT. This sequence encodes CASSYSGGSPDTQYF.

The chain links TRBV6-5 to TRBJ2-7, with D perhaps matching TRBD1 (7 bases). Germline CDR1 MNHEY, CDR2 SVGAGI. The CDR3 runs to 15 residues. V lost 5 bases and J lost 1, with 15 bases in between. CDR3 region: CASSGRGAGSYEQYF. CDR3 bases: TGTGCCAGCAGTGGCAGGGGGGCGGGATCCTACGAGCAGTACTTC.

This clone was seen only a few times. The rearrangement links TRBV7-9 to TRBJ1-1, with a possible D match to TRBD1 (5 bases). Trimming took 0 bases from V and 4 from J, leaving 12 bases between them. Germline CDR1 SEHNR, CDR2 FQNEAQ (reference sequence). The CDR3 runs to 15 residues. The CDR3 nucleotides read TGTGCCAGCAGCTTAGCGCGACAGCAGGGCACTGAAGCTTTCTTT. Encoded protein: CASSLARQQGTEAFF.

The chain combines TRBV4-1 with TRBJ1-1, with unresolved D. The CDR3 contains 16 residues. Trimming pared 0 bases from V and 2 bases from J, leaving 13 bases between. Germline lookup yields CDR1 MGHRA and CDR2 YSYEKL. CDR3 sequence (DNA): TGCGCCAGCAGCCAAGATCCCGCGGGCAGCAACACTGAAGCTTTCTTT. Amino acid sequence: CASSQDPAGSNTEAFF.

This clone was picked up a small number of times. CDR3 in amino acids: CASSSTGGAYGYTF. CDR3 sequence (DNA): TGTGCCAGCAGTTCGACAGGGGGCGCCTATGGCTACACCTTC. This rearrangement joins TRBV28 to TRBJ1-2, with 10 nucleotides matching TRBD1. The CDR3 contains 14 residues. Per the germline V gene, CDR1 is MDHEN and CDR2 is SYDVKM. Trimming took 4 bases from V and 4 from J; bases not matched to a gene: 3.